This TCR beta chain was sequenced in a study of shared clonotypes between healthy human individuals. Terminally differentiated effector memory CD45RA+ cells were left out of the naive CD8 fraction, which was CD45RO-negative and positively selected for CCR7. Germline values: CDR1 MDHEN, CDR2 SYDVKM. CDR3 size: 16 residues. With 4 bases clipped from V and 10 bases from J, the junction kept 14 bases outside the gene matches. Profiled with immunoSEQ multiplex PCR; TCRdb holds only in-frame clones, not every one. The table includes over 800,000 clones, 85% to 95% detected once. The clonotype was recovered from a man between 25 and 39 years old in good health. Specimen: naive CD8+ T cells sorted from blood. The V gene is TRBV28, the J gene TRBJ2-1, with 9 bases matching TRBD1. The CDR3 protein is CASSSGDRAPFLEQFF. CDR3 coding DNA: TGTGCCAGCAGTTCCGGGGACAGGGCCCCGTTCTTAGAGCAGTTCTTC.